This TCR beta chain comes out of a study of blood T cell repertoires in COVID-19. Produced via immunoSEQ multiplex PCR; TCRdb's table is partial and in-frame only. Altogether 23,000 or so clones are present, more than 85% being singletons, with the ten largest covering approximately 20%. Sequenced: peripheral blood. The source is a man between 65 and 85 years old with active COVID-19.

The CDR3 region is CASSSTPGVEQYF. The CDR3 DNA reads TGCGCCAGCAGCTCAACCCCAGGGGTCGAGCAGTACTTC. The chain links TRBV5-1 to TRBJ2-7; D is possibly TRBD1 (6 bases). Per germline, CDR1 SGHRS and CDR2 YFSETQ. Between the trimmed V and J ends, which lost 3 bases and 6 bases, there was a span of 13 bases. There are 13 residues in the CDR3.